Below are 5 T cell receptor beta chains sequenced from a single sample in a study of CD8+ T cells in alopecia areata. Sequencing templates came from extracted RNA that was reverse transcribed into cDNA. Produced via immunoSEQ multiplex PCR; TCRdb's table is partial and in-frame only. The sample consists of about 150,000 clones, about nine tenths of them appearing once. The sequences come from CD8+ T cells sorted from blood, collected at week 0. The origin of the receptors is a human donor with alopecia areata.

The V and J genes are TRBV30 and TRBJ1-1, with D maybe TRBD1 (5 bases). Germline V lookup: CDR1 GTSNPN, CDR2 SVGIG (reference sequence). The CDR3 totals 12 residues. Trimming shortened V by 5 bases and J by 4 bases, and 11 bases separated the two germline ends. CDR3 residues: CAWGQGGTEAFF. The CDR3 DNA reads as TGTGCCTGGGGGCAGGGAGGCACTGAAGCTTTCTTT.

In its sample, this clone was seen once. This chain connects TRBV7-9 to TRBJ2-3, with TRBD2 matching over 10 bases. V was pared by 9 bases and J by 4 bases, with 4 bases of the junction left unmatched. From germline, CDR1 is SEHNR and CDR2 FQNEAQ (reference sequence). This CDR3 has 13 residues. The CDR3 sequence: CARASGGSDTQYF. The DNA for the CDR3 is TGTGCCAGAGCTAGCGGGGGATCAGATACGCAGTATTTT.

The chain links TRBV1 to TRBJ2-1; whether TRBD2, the table's D call, matches the DNA was not checked. TRBV1 is a pseudogene segment. This CDR3 contains 17 residues. The CDR3 sequence: CTSSQDLCGGLYNEQFF. In DNA form, the CDR3 reads TGCACCAGCAGCCAAGATCTTTGCGGGGGCCTTTACAATGAGCAGTTCTTC.

J is TRBJ2-1 and V is TRBV7-6; TRBD2 might be the D (6 bases). V was cut by 5 bases and J by 8 bases, with 22 bases left in between. CDR1 and CDR2 (germline): SGHVS, FNYEAQ. The length of the CDR3 is 16 residues. CDR3 DNA sequence: TGTGCCAGCAGCACCTTTGAAGGGAGGAATTACTATGAGCAGTTCTTC. Residues: CASSTFEGRNYYEQFF.

This clone was counted a few times. The gene calls are TRBV5-6 and TRBJ2-1; no definite D call. V was clipped by 2 bases and J by 12 bases, with 12 bases between them. The CDR3 is 12 residues long. Germline V gives CDR1 SGHDT, CDR2 YYEEEE. CDR3 in amino acids: CASSFGMGAQFF. CDR3 coding DNA: TGTGCCAGCAGCTTCGGTATGGGTGCGCAGTTCTTC.